This T cell receptor beta chain came from a study of shared clonotypes between healthy human individuals. Overall study: Three CD4 naive, three CD4 memory, two CD8 naive and one CD8 memory plate were used per donor. Study-level findings and limits: Non-shared clonotypes displayed generation probabilities falling below those of clonotypes present in all four donors.

The CDR3 is made up of 10 amino acids. V was pared by 0 bases and J by 6 bases, with 1 base between. CDR1 is SQVTM, CDR2 ANQGSEA, per germline. In the naive CD8 group, cells lacked CD45RO and were positively selected for CCR7, so terminally differentiated effector memory CD45RA+ cells were left out. The donors were all Caucasian adults (living in Nashville, Tennessee). Concerning this clone: What it binds is not known.

Here immunoSEQ multiplex PCR was the method, and the copy in TCRdb shows in-frame clones only, minus some. The table has some 600,000 clones, about 96% seen once; the top ten hold less than 0.12%. The specimen sequenced was naive CD8+ T cells sorted from blood. The chain links TRBV29-1 to TRBJ2-3, with D unclear. The receptor's source is a woman under 40 in good health. Written as DNA, the CDR3 is TGCAGCGTTGAAGAGGATACGCAGTATTTT. Translated: CSVEEDTQYF.